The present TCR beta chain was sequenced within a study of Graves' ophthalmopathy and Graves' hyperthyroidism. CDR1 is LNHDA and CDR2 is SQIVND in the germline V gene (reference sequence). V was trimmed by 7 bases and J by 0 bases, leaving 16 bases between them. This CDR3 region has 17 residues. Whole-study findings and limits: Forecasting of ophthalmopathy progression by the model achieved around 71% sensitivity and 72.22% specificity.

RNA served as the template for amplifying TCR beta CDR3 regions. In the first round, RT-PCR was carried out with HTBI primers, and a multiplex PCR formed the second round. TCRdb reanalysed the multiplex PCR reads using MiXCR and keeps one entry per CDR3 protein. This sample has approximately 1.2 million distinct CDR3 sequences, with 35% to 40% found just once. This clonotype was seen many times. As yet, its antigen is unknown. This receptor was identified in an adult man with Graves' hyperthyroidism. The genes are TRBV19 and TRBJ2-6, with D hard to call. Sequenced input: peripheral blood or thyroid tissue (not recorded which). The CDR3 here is CASIARATSSGANVLTF. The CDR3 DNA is TGTGCCAGTATTGCACGGGCGACGAGCTCTGGGGCCAACGTCCTGACTTTC.